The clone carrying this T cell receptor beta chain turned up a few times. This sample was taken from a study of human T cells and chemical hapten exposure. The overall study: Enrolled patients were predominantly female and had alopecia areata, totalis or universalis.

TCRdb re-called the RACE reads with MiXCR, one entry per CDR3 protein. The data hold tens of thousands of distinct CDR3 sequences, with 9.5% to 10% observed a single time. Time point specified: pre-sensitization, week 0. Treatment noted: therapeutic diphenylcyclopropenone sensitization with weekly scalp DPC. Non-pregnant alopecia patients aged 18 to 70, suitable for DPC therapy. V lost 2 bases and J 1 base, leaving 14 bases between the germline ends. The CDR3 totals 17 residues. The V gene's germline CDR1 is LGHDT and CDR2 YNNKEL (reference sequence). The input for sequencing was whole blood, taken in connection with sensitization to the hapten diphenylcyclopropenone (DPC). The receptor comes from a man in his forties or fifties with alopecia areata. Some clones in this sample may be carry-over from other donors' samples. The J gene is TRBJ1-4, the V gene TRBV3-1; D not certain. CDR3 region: CASSQNLRAGTNEKLFF. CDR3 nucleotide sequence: TGTGCCAGCAGCCAAAATCTCCGGGCGGGAACTAATGAAAAACTGTTTTTT.